This paragraph reports one T cell receptor (beta chain). The antigen is unknown. The entry originates in a study of T-cell memory formation after mild COVID-19. Notes on the study in general: The CD4+ clones that contracted clustered mainly within CM and EM, and the CD8+ clones concentrated in EMRA. Detection of some responders pre-infection suggested pre-existing cross-reactive memory T cells participated.

CDR1 DFQATT and CDR2 SNEGSKA come from the germline V gene (reference sequence). The V and J ends lost 0 bases and 5 bases respectively, with 7 bases between them. This CDR3 comprises 13 residues. A 5'RACE reaction primed in the constant segment made cDNA libraries of TCR alpha and TCR beta, and these carried sample barcodes and UMIs. TCRdb reanalysed the 5' RACE reads using MiXCR and keeps one entry per CDR3 protein. Of approximately 260,000 distinct CDR3 sequences listed, approximately 15% are singletons. The chain couples TRBV20-1 to TRBJ2-2, with unresolved D. Sequenced: PBMCs or a T cell subset sorted from them (not recorded which). The clonotype originates from a man younger than 30 who had mild COVID-19 (a few samples of this study predate the infection). Cell type and time point are not known. The CDR3 sequence: CSARDGITGELFF. The CDR3 DNA is TGCAGTGCTAGAGATGGCATTACCGGGGAGCTGTTTTTT.